The 18 T cell receptor beta chains below come from one sample, sequenced in a study of shared clonotypes between healthy human individuals. The repertoire was sequenced with immunoSEQ multiplex PCR; TCRdb's copy has only in-frame clones and lacks some. Of around 1,900,000 clones in the sample, 93% were seen once. As defined, naive CD8 cells were CD45RO-negative and positively selected for CCR7, with terminally differentiated effector memory CD45RA+ cells excluded. Sequencing input: naive CD8+ T cells from PBMCs. The receptors were sampled from a man in his late teens or twenties in good health. Some clones in this sample may be carry-over from other donors' samples.

This chain uses TRBV4-1 with TRBJ2-7; D uncertain. Trimming took 1 base from V and 3 from J, leaving 7 bases between them. Germline V gene sequence: CDR1 MGHRA, CDR2 YSYEKL. This CDR3 is 13 amino acids long. The CDR3 nucleotides are TGCGCCAGCAGCCAAGCAGAGTTCTACGAGCAGTACTTC. Amino acids: CASSQAEFYEQYF.

V is TRBV14 and J is TRBJ1-2, with 8 nucleotides matching TRBD1. The CDR3 contains 16 residues. Germline V gene lookup returns CDR1 SGHDN and CDR2 FVKESK. V gave up 0 bases and J gave up 6 bases; unmatched junction bases: 9. The CDR3 loop is CASSQEGTGPANGYTF. CDR3 DNA: TGTGCCAGCAGCCAAGAGGGGACAGGTCCGGCTAATGGCTACACCTTC.

The chain carries TRBV27 and TRBJ2-5; D is perhaps TRBD1 (6 bases). CDR3 length equals 15 residues. CDR1 is MNHEY and CDR2 is SMNVEV in the germline V gene (reference sequence). V lost 2 bases to trimming and J lost 4 bases, with 14 bases between them. The CDR3, as DNA: TGTGCCAGCAGTTTAAATAGGGGGATTTTAGAGACCCAGTACTTC. Amino acid sequence: CASSLNRGILETQYF.

A single count supports this clone. This chain links TRBV19 with TRBJ1-2; a possible D gene is TRBD1 (5 bases). V was shortened by 1 base and J by 6 bases, with 12 bases between the two germline ends. There are 14 residues in the CDR3. The V gene's germline CDR1 is LNHDA and CDR2 SQIVND (reference sequence). The chain's CDR3 is CASSIGSGPNGYTF. For the CDR3, the DNA is TGTGCCAGTAGTATAGGTTCAGGGCCAAATGGCTACACCTTC.

In DNA, the CDR3 is TGTGCCACCCTCCGGGGTTTGGGGGGGACAGATACGCAGTATTTT. Amino acids: CATLRGLGGTDTQYF. The rearrangement links TRBV6-1 to TRBJ2-3, with TRBD2 identical over 7 bases. Germline V lookup: CDR1 MNHNS, CDR2 SASEGT. Trimming cost V 10 bases and J 3 bases; bases outside gene matches: 13. The CDR3 covers 15 residues.

Worth noting for this clone: This CDR3 is also generated by other DNA sequences in the sample. The chain links TRBV27 to TRBJ1-5; perhaps TRBD1 as D (5 bases). Trimming pared 6 bases from V and 1 base from J, leaving 10 bases between. The CDR3 is 14 residues long. CDR1 is MNHEY, CDR2 SMNVEV, per germline (reference sequence). The CDR3 DNA follows: TGTGCCAGCAGCGACCGGGACAGCAATCAGCCCCAGCATTTT. This codes for CASSDRDSNQPQHF.

The chain joins TRBV4-1 to TRBJ2-5; TRBD1 matches at 10 bases. This CDR3 has 15 residues. J gave up 5 bases and V 0 bases, and 3 bases lay outside the gene matches. In germline, CDR1 is MGHRA, CDR2 YSYEKL. The CDR3 region has the DNA TGCGCCAGCAGCCAAGATGGGGGACAGGGGGAGACCCAGTACTTC. Its translation: CASSQDGGQGETQYF.

V gene TRBV7-3 combines with J gene TRBJ2-1; TRBD2 aligns across 8 bases. Germline V gene sequence: CDR1 SGHTA, CDR2 FQGTGA. The CDR3 length is 14 residues. Unmatched junction bases numbered 2, after V lost 3 bases and J lost 4 bases. The CDR3 here is CASSLSSGYNEQFF. CDR3 bases: TGTGCCAGCAGCTTGTCTAGCGGGTACAATGAGCAGTTCTTC.

The chain has TRBV14 and TRBJ2-5; TRBD2 agrees at 10 bases. Losses at the gene ends were 4 bases for V and 5 bases for J; bases not matched to a gene: 10. This CDR3 contains 16 residues. Looked up from germline, CDR1 is SGHDN and CDR2 is FVKESK. The CDR3 region has the DNA TGTGCCAGCAGCCTATACCAGCGGGAGGGCCGGGAGACCCAGTACTTC. It yields the protein CASSLYQREGRETQYF.

On this clone itself: This sample also contains other DNA sequences that code for the same CDR3. The chain has TRBV2 and TRBJ2-7; 14 bases match TRBD2. The CDR3 is 14 residues long. Trimming removed 6 bases from V and 4 bases from J; junction bases left unmatched: 2. In germline, CDR1 is SNHLY, CDR2 FYNNEI. The CDR3, as DNA: TGTGCCAGCAGGGGACTAGCGGGGGCTTACGAGCAGTACTTC. Protein: CASRGLAGAYEQYF.

The chain employs TRBV11-3 and TRBJ2-1; TRBD2 aligns across 14 bases. The CDR3 sequence is 18 residues long. Germline CDR1 SGHNT, CDR2 YENEEA. Germline trimming cut 4 bases from V and 5 bases from J; bases unmatched to any gene: 10. The CDR3 DNA sequence: TGTGCCAGCAGCTCCCGACTAGCGGGAGGGCCTGGGGACAATGAGCAGTTCTTC. Translation gives CASSSRLAGGPGDNEQFF.

The J gene is TRBJ1-2, the V gene TRBV6-1; D not resolved. V shed 10 bases and J shed 4 bases, with 19 bases lying between them. The CDR3 spans 14 residues. The V gene's germline CDR1 is MNHNS and CDR2 SASEGT. In nucleotides, the CDR3 is TGTGCCACACATGAATCCAGGACGCTCTATGGCTACACCTTC. The encoded protein is CATHESRTLYGYTF.

This chain uses TRBV4-1 with TRBJ2-2; 7 nucleotides align to TRBD1. There are 16 residues in the CDR3. The junction had 9 bases not matched to a gene; V was cut back by 3 bases and J by 5 bases. Germline V CDR1 and CDR2: MGHRA, YSYEKL. For the CDR3, the DNA is TGCGCCAGCAGCCAGCTCCGGGACAGTAGAACCGGGGAGCTGTTTTTT. This translates into CASSQLRDSRTGELFF.

This rearrangement joins TRBV9 to TRBJ2-3; D is unresolved. V dropped 2 bases and J dropped 4 bases, with 5 bases sitting between them. Germline V gene lookup returns CDR1 SGDLS and CDR2 YYNGEE. The CDR3 length is 12 residues. The CDR3 nucleotides read TGTGCCAGCAGCGTCCTAGCAGATACGCAGTATTTT. It is translated as CASSVLADTQYF. The full variable domain, completed using reference TRBV9 and TRBJ2-3, is DSGVTQTPKHLITATGQRVTLRCSPRSGDLSVYWYQQSLDQGLQFLIQYYNGEERAKGNILERFSAQQFPDLHSELNLSSLELGDSALYFCASSVLADTQYFGPGTRLTVL.

The chain couples TRBV11-2 to TRBJ1-2; D possibly corresponds to TRBD1 (6 bases). V was shortened by 1 base and J by 8 bases, with 11 bases between the two germline ends. There are 13 residues in the CDR3. Per germline, CDR1 SGHAT and CDR2 FQNNGV. As DNA, the CDR3 is TGTGCCAGCAGCTTAGTTGGGGACATGGGCTACACCTTC. Translating gives CASSLVGDMGYTF.

The J gene is TRBJ1-5, the V gene TRBV28; possibly TRBD1 for D (5 bases). The CDR3 loop spans 15 amino acids. V gave up 5 bases and J gave up 5 bases, with 16 bases separating them. Germline V lookup: CDR1 MDHEN, CDR2 SYDVKM. The CDR3, as DNA: TGTGCCAGCAGTACCCGGGGGGAGTTCGATCAGCCCCAGCATTTT. This translates into CASSTRGEFDQPQHF.

This clone was counted once. This chain links TRBV7-6 with TRBJ2-7; TRBD1 agrees at 9 bases. The junction had 10 bases not matched to a gene; V was cut back by 1 base and J by 6 bases. This CDR3 contains 16 residues. CDR1 and CDR2 (germline): SGHVS, FNYEAQ. The CDR3 bases are TGTGCCAGCAGCTTAGTGGGGGGGGACAGGGAGACCGAGCAGTACTTC. Protein product: CASSLVGGDRETEQYF. Variable domain in full (rest from reference TRBV7-6 and TRBJ2-7): GAGVSQSPRYKVTKRGQDVALRCDPISGHVSLYWYRQALGQGPEFLTYFNYEAQQDKSGLPNDRFSAERPEGSISTLTIQRTEQRDSAMYRCASSLVGGDRETEQYFGPGTRLTVT.

The chain combines TRBV5-1 with TRBJ2-1; no clear D gene. Trimming left V 4 bases short and J 9 bases short, with 14 bases between. Germline CDR1 and CDR2: SGHRS and YFSETQ. This CDR3 contains 13 residues. This CDR3 is CASSKRPNVEQFF. For the CDR3, the DNA is TGCGCCAGCAGCAAAAGACCAAACGTTGAGCAGTTCTTC.